This record concerns one T cell receptor beta chain sequence. Its antigen remains undetermined. The input lacks base qualities; no much larger clone sits a single base away. The approximately 39 donors, aged roughly 6 to 90 years, were systemically healthy Caucasian individuals from Russia. Approximately 9.3 milliliters of peripheral blood were collected from each donor into EDTA-treated Vacutainer tubes. Ficoll-Paque density-gradient centrifugation was used to isolate PBMCs, with at least 7 million per sample. Total RNA, at least 6 micrograms per sample, was extracted from PBMCs with Trizol reagent. Naive CD45RAhigh/CD27high T cell percentages were measured by flow cytometry on a PBMC aliquot from every donor. The sample comes from a study of blood T cells in healthy people across ages (dated by TCRdb to about 2015). For context, the study as a whole: In model experiments, roughly one uniquely barcoded TCR beta cDNA molecule per two T cells was captured by template switching. The donors were divided into four age groups: young (average approximately 16 years), middle-aged (under 40), aged (about 56) and long-lived (about 90). To avoid experimental bias, donors of different ages were spread randomly across the sequencing lanes. Using deep sequencing normalized with unique cDNA molecular identifiers, the study measured how TCR beta repertoire diversity changes with age. Using the same blood draw, the study looked at two additional independent replicas of 1 million unique cDNA reads for two donors, one aged 18 to 29 and the other aged 80 or older. What the research found in general, with its limitations: Observed TCR beta diversity correlated strongly with the percentage of naive T cells measured by flow cytometry. Because the CMV infection status of the donors was unknown, age-related changes in expanded clonotypes may potentially have been confounded. Estimates of total diversity based on one million sequenced T cells were regarded as lower bounds and as underestimates. The long-lived group showed more naive CD4+ T cells, fewer expanded clones and increased TCR diversity than the aged group, suggesting age selection. Observed TCR beta diversity per million T cells fell roughly linearly with age, and a significant reduction was already apparent by age around 40. Bulk unsorted PBMC profiling prevented conclusive comparison of naive and antigen-experienced compartments.

Taken from the germline V gene, the CDR1 and CDR2 loops are MDHEN and SYDVKM. The CDR3 runs 14 amino acids, cysteine and phenylalanine included. The DNA shown is the 42-base CDR3, in frame from base 1. The trim is 4 bases for V and 1 base for J, with a gap of 8 bases between the germline ends. The library was generated by 5' RACE. A second about 7 to 12 cycle PCR used a sample-barcoded 5' primer and a J-beta primer mix. A template-switch 5' adaptor carrying 12 random nucleotides introduced a unique molecular identifier onto each TCR beta cDNA molecule. At least 2.5 million CDR3-containing paired-end reads were obtained from each sample. The Mint cDNA synthesis kit, primed by a TRBC-specific oligonucleotide, was used to synthesize first-strand cDNA from all RNA. All cDNA was treated with uracil-DNA glycosylase and then went through a first 18-cycle PCR with the universal primers M1SS and BC2_uni_R. In the original analysis: For normalization, 1 million high-quality reads, each with a distinct molecular identifier, were randomly selected from each sample. Instead of being binned into consensus sequences, reads that shared molecular identifiers were thrown out. MiTCR, run with a Q25 quality threshold and the strictest error-elimination algorithm, handled CDR3 identification, clonotype clustering and error correction. A nonparametric unseen species model with Euler transformation was used to estimate lower-bound total TCR beta diversity. In-frame beta chains were kept once TCRdb had trimmed the public reads at Q25 with fastp and called clones with MiXCR. Every distinct CDR3 protein forms one entry, paired with its most common genes and DNA. TCRdb's processing, not the authors', yielded these V and J calls. Here the sample has over 1,500,000 distinct CDR3 sequences; around 40% occur a single time. The ten most abundant clones make up roughly 23% of the sample.

The rearranged chain carries TRBV28 and TRBJ1-5; too little of a D gene remains to name it. This receptor was obtained from a human donor in good health. The specimen sequenced was blood. The DNA is as follows: TGTGCCAGCAGTTCCATCTTAAGCAATCAGCCCCAGCATTTT. The resulting protein is CASSSILSNQPQHF.